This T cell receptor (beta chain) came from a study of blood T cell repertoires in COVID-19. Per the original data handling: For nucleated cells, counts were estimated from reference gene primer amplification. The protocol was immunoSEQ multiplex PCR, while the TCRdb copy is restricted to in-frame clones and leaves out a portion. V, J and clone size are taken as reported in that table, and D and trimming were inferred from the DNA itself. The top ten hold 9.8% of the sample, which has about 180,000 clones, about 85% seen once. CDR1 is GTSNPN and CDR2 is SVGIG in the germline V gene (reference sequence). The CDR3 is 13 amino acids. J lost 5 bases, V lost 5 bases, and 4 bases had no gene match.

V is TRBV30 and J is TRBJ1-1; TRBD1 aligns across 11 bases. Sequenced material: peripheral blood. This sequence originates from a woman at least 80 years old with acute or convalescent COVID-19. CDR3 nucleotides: TGTGCCTGGTTCCGGGACAGGGGGACTGAAGCTTTCTTT. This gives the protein CAWFRDRGTEAFF.